This T cell receptor (beta chain) comes out of a study of blood T cell repertoires in COVID-19 (TCRdb year 2020). Regarding the research as a whole: Samples from collaborators originated in the United States, Italy and Spain and spanned both the acute and convalescent phases of COVID-19. The prospective study material was composed of cDNA or gDNA derived from T cells, B-cell-depleted T cells, or PBMCs. The dataset comprised deeply sampled blood TCRbeta repertoires from subjects exposed to, actively infected with, or recovered from COVID-19. A de-identified subject ID, COVID-19 status, age in years and sex were almost always included in the sample metadata. The repertoires were made available in a free public database intended to serve as a resource for research on the immune response to SARS-CoV-2. Where available, HLA class I and class II types were obtained from metadata supplied by the sample provider rather than from assay-based typing. Samples were obtained from the ongoing ImmuneRACE study (first 160 participants) and from over 1,000 subjects provided by 6 global collaborators.

TCRbeta CDR3 regions were amplified from genomic DNA using the immunoSEQ Assay, a bias-controlled multiplex PCR. The study's processing was this. Nucleated cell counts per sample were estimated from amplification of reference gene primers within the assay. To quantify the absolute abundance of each unique TCRbeta CDR3 rearrangement, sequence reads were collapsed and filtered. For each sample, productive Simpson clonality was calculated as the square root of Simpson's diversity index over productive rearrangements. TCRdb re-hosts the immuneACCESS table, in-frame sequences only. Its copies lack some clones; in the studies checked, an unresolved V gene accounts for under half of them, and the cause for the rest is not known. That table supplies the V and J calls and clone size; D and trimming were determined from the DNA. The sample data list 450,000 or so clones, and about 90% of these were observed just once. Clones ranked in the top ten supply 0.55% to 0.75% of the sample.

There are 17 amino acids in the CDR3, from cysteine to phenylalanine inclusive. Only the CDR3 portion is preserved as DNA: 51 bases, with reading frame beginning at the first base. Ends trimmed: V by 1 base, J by 0 bases; bases unmatched to a gene: 3. The germline V gene encodes CDR1 MGHRA and CDR2 YSYEKL. General study outcomes and caveats: The amount of clinical and demographic metadata varied by source and participant and was provided uncurated.

A word on this clone: Its antigen specificity is not known. There are no base qualities to consult, and no much larger clone falls within one base.

Enrolling through a virtual design, the prospective study's participants ranged in age from roughly 18 to 95 years and lived across approximately 25 United States geographic areas. Cohort assignment in the prospective study relied on participant-reported clinical history from a screening survey and a study questionnaire. ImmuneRACE Cohort 3 recovered participants were defined by two consecutive negative NP/OP PCR tests, healthcare professional clearance, or symptom resolution. Each participant in the prospective study had whole blood, serum and a nasopharyngeal or oropharyngeal swab collected by mobile phlebotomists. Prospective study participants could optionally give additional blood draws and questionnaires over an approximately 2-month period. Before DNA extraction, prospective study blood samples were shipped either frozen or at room temperature.

The TCR sequence derives from a man aged 18 to 30 who had recovered from COVID-19. Sequences were obtained from PBMCs or T cells enriched from blood (not recorded which). The chain is encoded by TRBV4-1 joined to TRBJ1-5; 10 central nucleotides agree with TRBD1. The CDR3 amino acid sequence is: CASSQAGTGDSNQPQHF. The DNA sequence is as follows: TGCGCCAGCAGCCAAGCCGGGACAGGGGATAGCAATCAGCCCCAGCATTTT.